This passage covers 30 T cell receptor beta chains from one sample sequenced in a study of blood T cell repertoires in COVID-19. Profiling relied on immunoSEQ multiplex PCR, and the TCRdb table lists in-frame clones only, not all of them. The sample consists of 300,000 to 450,000 clones, roughly nine tenths of them appearing once. Material: peripheral blood. The receptors shown here come from a woman in her thirties with COVID-19, enrolled during active disease.

In DNA form, the CDR3 reads TGCGCCAGCAGCCAAGAAACAGCGGGGGGGCCTGGAGATACGCAGTATTTT. Translated: CASSQETAGGPGDTQYF. This chain connects TRBV4-1 to TRBJ2-3; 10 nucleotides align to TRBD2. Per germline, CDR1 MGHRA and CDR2 YSYEKL. The CDR3 loop spans 17 amino acids. The junction had 8 bases not matched to a gene; V was cut back by 0 bases and J by 5 bases.

The chain carries TRBV3-1 (or the pseudogene TRBV3-2) and TRBJ2-3; a weak D match, TRBD2 (6 bases). There are 16 residues in the CDR3. V dropped 2 bases and J dropped 6 bases, with 18 bases sitting between them. Germline CDR1 is LGHDT and CDR2 is YNNKEL (reference sequence). The CDR3 sequence is CASSQHTSLNGDTQYF. As DNA, the CDR3 is TGTGCCAGCAGCCAACACACTAGCCTTAACGGGGATACGCAGTATTTT.

The chain uses TRBV2 and TRBJ2-1; 8 nucleotides line up with TRBD2. The CDR3 consists of 17 residues. J gave up 2 bases and V 1 base, and 7 bases lay outside the gene matches. Germline CDR1 is SNHLY and CDR2 is FYNNEI. The chain's CDR3 is CASSEEAAGAPYNEQFF. The CDR3 region has the DNA TGTGCCAGCAGTGAAGAAGCAGCGGGGGCCCCCTACAATGAGCAGTTCTTC.

V and J are TRBV11-3 and TRBJ2-1; 9 nucleotides line up with TRBD2. This CDR3 has 14 residues. Per the germline V gene, CDR1 is SGHNT and CDR2 is YENEEA. Trimming cost V 6 bases and J 8 bases; bases outside gene matches: 8. The DNA for the CDR3 is TGTGCCAGCAGACCGGGACTAGCAGGCGATGAGCAGTTCTTC. Its protein is CASRPGLAGDEQFF.

This chain links TRBV9 with TRBJ2-1, with 8 bases that match TRBD2. V gave up 3 bases and J gave up 8 bases; unmatched junction bases: 7. CDR3 size: 14 residues. CDR1 is SGDLS, CDR2 YYNGEE, per germline. CDR3 sequence (DNA): TGTGCCAGCAGCGACGGGCGGGAGGTCGATGAGCAGTTCTTC. It translates to CASSDGREVDEQFF.

V and J are TRBV6-5 and TRBJ1-1, with a possible D match to TRBD1 (5 bases). The V end lost 8 bases, the J end lost 1 base, and 14 bases lay between the germline ends. The CDR3 is made up of 14 amino acids. Germline loops: CDR1 MNHEY, CDR2 SVGAGI. The CDR3 spells CASGRGRPNTEAFF. Written as DNA, the CDR3 is TGTGCCAGCGGGAGGGGACGACCGAACACTGAAGCTTTCTTT.

The gene calls are TRBV28 and TRBJ2-1, with 7 bases lining up with TRBD1. Germline lookup yields CDR1 MDHEN and CDR2 SYDVKM. This CDR3 has 15 residues. The V segment lost 3 bases and the J segment 2 bases; nucleotides outside the gene matches: 4. The CDR3 spells CASSLRGQPYNEQFF. For the CDR3, the DNA is TGTGCCAGCAGTTTGAGGGGGCAACCCTACAATGAGCAGTTCTTC. The whole variable domain, filled in from reference TRBV28 and TRBJ2-1, reads DVKVTQSSRYLVKRTGEKVFLECVQDMDHENMFWYRQDPGLGLRLIYFSYDVKMKEKGDIPEGYSVSREKKERFSLILESASTNQTSMYLCASSLRGQPYNEQFFGPGTRLTVL.

V is TRBV5-1 and J is TRBJ1-2, with D perhaps matching TRBD1 (5 bases). This CDR3 spans 18 amino acids. V gave up 1 base and J gave up 4 bases, with 23 bases separating them. The germline V gene encodes CDR1 SGHRS and CDR2 YFSETQ. CDR3 amino acids: CASSLRSVGVTSGYGYTF. CDR3 DNA sequence: TGCGCCAGCAGCTTGAGGTCGGTAGGGGTAACGTCGGGCTATGGCTACACCTTC.

This chain links TRBV25-1 with TRBJ2-1, with a tentative D call TRBD1 (6 bases). Trimming took off 3 bases at V and 9 bases at J, with 15 bases between the two ends. The CDR3 is 14 residues long. CDR1 MGHDK and CDR2 SYGVNS come from the germline V gene. This CDR3 is CASSDLTGYFEQFF. Here the CDR3 DNA reads TGTGCCAGCAGTGACCTCACAGGGTACTTTGAGCAGTTCTTC.

The rearrangement joins TRBV5-4 to TRBJ2-1, with 10 bases that match TRBD1. Looked up from germline, CDR1 is SGHNT and CDR2 is YYREEE (reference sequence). The CDR3 consists of 15 residues. V shed 4 bases, J shed 1 base, and the junction held 2 bases outside the gene matches. Written as DNA, the CDR3 is TGTGCCAGCAGCCTGGACAGGGGGTCCTACAATGAGCAGTTCTTC. Translating it yields CASSLDRGSYNEQFF. The entire variable domain, with the rest obtained from reference TRBV5-4 and TRBJ2-1, is as follows: ETGVTQSPTHLIKTRGQQVTLRCSSQSGHNTVSWYQQALGQGPQFIFQYYREEENGRGNFPPRFSGLQFPNYSSELNVNALELDDSALYLCASSLDRGSYNEQFFGPGTRLTVL.

V and J are TRBV10-1 and TRBJ1-6, with 7 bases matching TRBD1. Germline CDR1 and CDR2: WNHNN and SYGVQD (reference sequence). This CDR3 region has 14 residues. V lost 5 bases to trimming and J lost 7 bases; unmatched junction nucleotides: 5. This CDR3 is CASSTGTANSPLHF. The CDR3, as DNA: TGCGCCAGCAGTACCGGGACAGCGAATTCACCCCTCCACTTT.

The J gene is TRBJ1-2, the V gene TRBV19, with 7 bases fitting TRBD1. V lost 3 bases to trimming and J lost 0 bases; unmatched junction nucleotides: 4. The germline V gene has CDR1 LNHDA and CDR2 SQIVND (reference sequence). The CDR3 has 15 residues. The DNA of the CDR3 is TGTGCCAGTAGTATGGGACAGACGACTAACTATGGCTACACCTTC. Protein product: CASSMGQTTNYGYTF.

The rearrangement uses TRBV4-3 and TRBJ2-5, with TRBD2 matching 12 bases. This CDR3 is built from 19 residues. The germline CDR1 and CDR2 sequences are LGHNA and YSLEER. J was trimmed by 5 bases and V by 1 base; bases with no gene match: 14. CDR3 in DNA: TGCGCCAGCAGCCAAGTTGCTAGCGGGAGGGCCGGGGTTGGGGAGACCCAGTACTTC. It translates to CASSQVASGRAGVGETQYF.

The chain joins TRBV14 to TRBJ1-2; D is unclear. V was cut by 4 bases and J by 4 bases, with 16 bases left in between. This CDR3 is built from 15 residues. The V gene's germline CDR1 is SGHDN and CDR2 FVKESK. CDR3 DNA: TGTGCCAGCAGCCCGCCCGGGGAGGGTTCCTATGGCTACACCTTC. Translating it yields CASSPPGEGSYGYTF.

V and J are TRBV27 and TRBJ1-4; D not resolved. This CDR3 has 14 residues. V shed 5 bases and J shed 3 bases, with 10 bases lying between them. Germline V lookup: CDR1 MNHEY, CDR2 SMNVEV (reference sequence). The CDR3 DNA follows: TGTGCCAGCAGTCCCCGCCGAGCTAATGAAAAACTGTTTTTT. Its protein product is CASSPRRANEKLFF.

A note on this clone: Additional DNA sequences in this sample encode the identical CDR3. V gene TRBV19 combines with J gene TRBJ2-5; a weak D match, TRBD1 (6 bases). This CDR3 is 13 amino acids long. Germline V CDR1 and CDR2: LNHDA, SQIVND (reference sequence). Between the trimmed V and J ends, which lost 5 bases and 2 bases, there was a span of 9 bases. For the CDR3, the DNA is TGTGCCAGTAGTCAGGGGTCACAAGAGACCCAGTACTTC. Amino acids: CASSQGSQETQYF.

This chain uses TRBV7-2 with TRBJ2-3, with 9 nucleotides matching TRBD1. V was pared by 6 bases and J by 1 base, with 8 bases of the junction left unmatched. This CDR3 spans 16 amino acids. Germline V gene lookup returns CDR1 SGHTA and CDR2 FQGNSA. The CDR3: CASSRTGGGGTDTQYF. The CDR3 DNA sequence: TGTGCCAGCAGTCGAACAGGGGGCGGGGGCACAGATACGCAGTATTTT. The entire variable domain, with the rest obtained from reference TRBV7-2 and TRBJ2-3, is as follows: GAGVSQSPSNKVTEKGKDVELRCDPISGHTALYWYRQSLGQGLEFLIYFQGNSAPDKSGLPSDRFSAERTGGSVSTLTIQRTQQEDSAVYLCASSRTGGGGTDTQYFGPGTRLTVL.

The rearrangement links TRBV19 to TRBJ2-5, with 7 nucleotides matching TRBD2. The CDR3 runs to 16 residues. Germline CDR1 and CDR2: LNHDA and SQIVND (reference sequence). The junction had 14 bases not matched to a gene; V was cut back by 4 bases and J by 6 bases. CDR3 loop: CASSTLIGEGEKTQYF. CDR3 in DNA: TGTGCCAGTAGTACCCTCATAGGGGAGGGAGAGAAGACCCAGTACTTC.

The J gene is TRBJ2-7, the V gene TRBV7-2, with D maybe TRBD1 (5 bases). The CDR3 spans 14 residues. Germline V CDR1 and CDR2: SGHTA, FQGNSA. The V end was cut by 6 bases, the J end by 2 bases, with 14 bases between. The CDR3 here is CASSQGLPPYEQYV. The CDR3 coding sequence is TGTGCCAGCAGTCAGGGCTTGCCTCCCTACGAGCAGTACGTC.

The rearrangement joins TRBV6-5 to TRBJ1-2; 8 bases map to TRBD1. The CDR3 is made up of 16 amino acids. V gave up 2 bases and J gave up 8 bases; unmatched junction bases: 13. From germline, CDR1 is MNHEY and CDR2 SVGAGI. The chain's CDR3 is CASSYLPGQGARGYTF. The CDR3 bases are TGTGCCAGCAGTTACCTCCCCGGGCAGGGGGCGCGAGGCTACACCTTC.

This chain joins TRBV14 and TRBJ1-2, with D unclear. CDR1 SGHDN and CDR2 FVKESK come from the germline V gene. This CDR3 comprises 13 residues. V was trimmed by 1 base and J by 0 bases, leaving 3 bases between them. In nucleotides, the CDR3 is TGTGCCAGCAGCCAAGTATCTAACTATGGCTACACCTTC. Amino acid sequence: CASSQVSNYGYTF. Using reference TRBV14 and TRBJ1-2 for the parts outside the CDR3, the full variable domain is EAGVTQFPSHSVIEKGQTVTLRCDPISGHDNLYWYRRVMGKEIKFLLHFVKESKQDESGMPNNRFLAERTGGTYSTLKVQPAELEDSGVYFCASSQVSNYGYTFGSGTRLTVV.

The chain uses TRBV30 and TRBJ1-2, with D possibly being TRBD1 (6 bases). The CDR3 loop spans 11 amino acids. Germline CDR1 and CDR2: GTSNPN and SVGIG (reference sequence). Trimming took 4 bases from V and 6 from J, leaving 9 bases between them. The CDR3 loop is CAWTGADGYTF. The CDR3 bases are TGTGCCTGGACAGGGGCGGATGGCTACACCTTC. The full variable domain, rest sourced from reference TRBV30 and TRBJ1-2, is SQTIHQWPATLVQPVGSPLSLECTVEGTSNPNLYWYRQAAGRGLQLLFYSVGIGQISSEVPQNLSASRPQDRQFILSSKKLLLSDSGFYLCAWTGADGYTFGSGTRLTVV.

The V and J genes are TRBV12-5 and TRBJ2-1; 7 nucleotides line up with TRBD2. Germline V gives CDR1 LGHNT, CDR2 FRNRAP. Unmatched junction bases numbered 8, after V lost 6 bases and J lost 3 bases. This CDR3 spans 15 amino acids. The CDR3 is CASGSLGGNYNEQFF. For the CDR3, the DNA is TGTGCTAGTGGCTCATTGGGGGGGAACTACAATGAGCAGTTCTTC.

CDR3 DNA: TGTGCCAGCAGCTATCGGGCAGGAGGGGCTAATGAAAAACTGTTTTTT. Its translation is CASSYRAGGANEKLFF. V usage is TRBV5-4 and J usage is TRBJ1-4; the D gene is possibly TRBD1 (5 bases). The length of the CDR3 is 16 residues. The V end lost 3 bases, the J end lost 3 bases, and 15 bases lay between the germline ends. Per the germline V gene, CDR1 is SGHNT and CDR2 is YYREEE (reference sequence).

The chain uses TRBV18 and TRBJ1-1, with TRBD1 matching over 7 bases. In germline, CDR1 is KGHSH, CDR2 LQKENI. V lost 4 bases to trimming and J lost 1 base; unmatched junction nucleotides: 3. The CDR3 loop spans 14 amino acids. The CDR3 bases are TGTGCCAGCTCACGGGGACAGCCGAACACTGAAGCTTTCTTT. Its translation: CASSRGQPNTEAFF.

V usage is TRBV24-1 and J usage is TRBJ2-2; D gene uncertain. CDR1 KGHDR and CDR2 SFDVKD come from the germline V gene. V was cut by 8 bases and J by 2 bases, with 26 bases left in between. This CDR3 is built from 19 residues. The CDR3 DNA follows: TGTGCCACCACCCGCACTGTACAGACCGAACTCTCAAACACCGGGGAGCTGTTTTTT. Residues: CATTRTVQTELSNTGELFF.

This chain joins TRBV11-2 and TRBJ2-3; 10 positions agree with TRBD2. The V segment lost 8 bases and the J segment 2 bases; nucleotides outside the gene matches: 10. Germline values: CDR1 SGHAT, CDR2 FQNNGV. There are 16 residues in the CDR3. For the CDR3, the DNA is TGTGCCAGCGAAATAGCGGGGGGCCTGAACACAGATACGCAGTATTTT. It encodes CASEIAGGLNTDTQYF.

The genes are TRBV24-1 and TRBJ2-3; 9 nucleotides match TRBD1. The CDR3 is 17 residues long. Germline CDR1 is KGHDR and CDR2 is SFDVKD. V was clipped by 3 bases and J by 6 bases; unmatched bases: 12. The CDR3 here is CATSDPDPGQGLDTQYF. DNA of the CDR3: TGTGCCACCAGTGATCCAGATCCGGGACAGGGTCTGGATACGCAGTATTTT.

The J gene is TRBJ1-5, the V gene TRBV4-1; no clear D gene. The CDR3 consists of 16 residues. Per the germline V gene, CDR1 is MGHRA and CDR2 is YSYEKL. V was clipped by 3 bases and J by 3 bases, with 15 bases between them. Here the CDR3 reads CASSQADGRDNQPQHF. In nucleotides, the CDR3 is TGCGCCAGCAGCCAGGCTGATGGGCGGGACAATCAGCCCCAGCATTTT.

The chain combines TRBV2 with TRBJ1-4; D is ambiguous. The CDR3 runs to 13 residues. Germline V gene sequence: CDR1 SNHLY, CDR2 FYNNEI. V was trimmed by 6 bases and J by 0 bases, leaving 5 bases between them. Here the CDR3 DNA reads TGTGCCAGCAGGAGAGCAACTAATGAAAAACTGTTTTTT. Amino acids: CASRRATNEKLFF.